The 13 T cell receptor beta chains below all came from one sample that was sequenced in a study of T cell clonality in common variable immunodeficiency (dated by TCRdb to 2014 to 2015). The library relied on the immunoSEQ multiplex PCR assay. The table was pulled from immuneACCESS by TCRdb, which kept in-frame rearrangements only. Such tables lose some clones; where checked, under half of the loss comes from unresolved V genes, and the rest has no known cause. For this sample, 42,000 or so clones are listed, none of them singletons. 2.1% of the sample is in the top ten clones. Source material: peripheral blood mononuclear cells. The receptors here all came from a person between 18 and 70 years old in good health.

There are many counts of this clone. Coverage ceases 3 residues before the CDR3 finishes, and the germline J gene fills in the end. The rearrangement joins TRBV5-1 to TRBJ2-5; 9 bases align to TRBD2. Germline CDR1 reads SGHRS; CDR2 reads YFSETQ. Unmatched junction bases numbered 1, after V lost 1 base and J lost 3 bases. This CDR3 is 14 amino acids long. The CDR3 sequence is CASSLSSGEETQYF. The covered CDR3 bases are TGCGCCAGCAGCTTGTCTAGCGGGGAAGAGACC.

In this sample, this clone turned up many times. With the read ending 3 residues before the CDR3 end, the germline J gene is used to fill in that end. The chain is built from TRBV30 and TRBJ1-6; 9 bases fit TRBD1. The CDR3 extends over 13 amino acids. The germline V gene has CDR1 GTSNPN and CDR2 SVGIG (reference sequence). The trim removed 4 bases at V and 8 bases at J, leaving 3 bases unmatched. CDR3 loop: CAWNRDRDSPLHF. The sequenced part of the CDR3 DNA is TGTGCCTGGAACCGGGACAGGGATTCACCC.

This clone was observed many times. The read falls 3 residues short of the CDR3 end, and the missing part is taken from the germline J gene. The chain joins TRBV30 to TRBJ1-1; no clear D gene. The CDR3 extends over 15 amino acids. The V end was cut by 2 bases, the J end by 1 base, with 14 bases between. CDR1 GTSNPN and CDR2 SVGIG come from the germline V gene (reference sequence). This CDR3 reads CAWSQKGSPNTEAFF. The DNA read from the CDR3 is TGTGCCTGGAGTCAAAAGGGCAGTCCGAACACTGAA. The variable domain in full, completed from reference TRBV30 and TRBJ1-1, reads SQTIHQWPATLVQPVGSPLSLECTVEGTSNPNLYWYRQAAGRGLQLLFYSVGIGQISSEVPQNLSASRPQDRQFILSSKKLLLSDSGFYLCAWSQKGSPNTEAFFGQGTRLTVV.

This clone was counted at least ten times. Read sequence stops 3 residues before the CDR3 end, and the germline J gene provides the missing end. This sequence joins TRBV4-2 and TRBJ2-1; D is perhaps TRBD2 (7 bases). CDR3 length: 16 amino acids. Between the trimmed V and J ends, which lost 0 bases and 6 bases, there was a span of 15 bases. From germline, CDR1 is LGHNA and CDR2 YNFKEQ. The covered CDR3 bases are TGTGCCAGCAGCCAAGACCAGGGGAGGGCGGGCAATGAG. Amino acid sequence: CASSQDQGRAGNE. The full CDR3 protein reads CASSQDQGRAGNEQFF.

This clone came up many times. The read gets to within 3 residues of the CDR3 end, and the germline J gene fills in the rest. The chain employs TRBV7-3 and TRBJ1-1; D is undetermined. This CDR3 region has 13 residues. Trimming removed 5 bases from V and 5 bases from J, with 12 bases in between. The germline CDR1 and CDR2 sequences are SGHTA and FQGTGA. CDR3 bases read: TGTGCCAGCAGCACCACCCCGCGGACTGAA. Amino acids: CASSTTPRTE. In full, the CDR3 reads CASSTTPRTEAFF.

This clone was counted many times. Read sequence stops 3 residues before the CDR3 end, and the germline J gene provides the missing end. V gene TRBV12-3 or TRBV12-4 combines with J gene TRBJ2-7; D unclear. The V end was cut by 5 bases, the J end by 3 bases, with 5 bases between. This CDR3 spans 11 amino acids. CDR3 DNA, as far as it was read: TGTGCCAGCAGTCACGGCTACGAG. This encodes CASSHGYE. The entire CDR3 is CASSHGYEQYF.

At least ten counts were recorded for this clone. The read finishes 3 residues shy of the CDR3 end, and the germline J gene is used to complete it. The V call is TRBV2, the J call TRBJ2-2, with TRBD2 matching 11 bases. Germline CDR1 and CDR2: SNHLY and FYNNEI. V shed 5 bases and J 5 bases; nucleotides not matched to a gene: 4. The CDR3 is made up of 15 amino acids. The CDR3 spells CASSKTSGVTGELFF. The DNA read from the CDR3 is TGTGCCAGCAGTAAGACTAGCGGGGTAACCGGGGAG.

This clone was seen repeatedly, ten times or more. The read falls 3 residues short of the CDR3 end, and the missing part is taken from the germline J gene. The V gene is TRBV7-3, the J gene TRBJ1-2, with a possible D match to TRBD1 (6 bases). CDR3 length: 14 residues. Germline values: CDR1 SGHTA, CDR2 FQGTGA. The CDR3 sequence is CASSLTNGGEGYTF. CDR3 DNA (partial): TGTGCCAGCAGCTTAACCAATGGGGGCGAGGGC. The complete variable domain, with remaining parts taken from reference TRBV7-3 and TRBJ1-2, reads GAGVSQTPSNKVTEKGKYVELRCDPISGHTALYWYRQSLGQGPEFLIYFQGTGAADDSGLPNDRFFAVRPEGSVSTLKIQRTERGDSAVYLCASSLTNGGEGYTFGSGTRLTVV.

This clone came up many times. The CDR3 reads CAWSGAESFQPQHF. The CDR3 DNA, read in part, is TGTGCCTGGAGTGGGGCAGAGAGTTTTCAGCCC. The chain employs TRBV30 and TRBJ1-5, with D unresolved. Read coverage stops 3 residues before the CDR3 terminus; the germline J gene supplies the remainder. Germline CDR1 GTSNPN, CDR2 SVGIG (reference sequence). Trimming removed 1 base from V and 6 bases from J, with 13 bases in between. This CDR3 comprises 14 residues.

This clone was recorded many times. From the germline J gene comes the end of the CDR3, since the read stops 3 residues before it. V gene TRBV7-7 combines with J gene TRBJ2-1; 7 bases align to TRBD2. Germline V gene lookup returns CDR1 SSHAT and CDR2 FNYEAQ (reference sequence). Germline trimming cut 5 bases from V and 2 bases from J; bases unmatched to any gene: 6. This CDR3 comprises 15 residues. CDR3 DNA (partial): TGTGCCAGCAGCCCCGGACTAGGGGCCTACAATGAG. Translation gives CASSPGLGAYNE. The whole CDR3 reads CASSPGLGAYNEQFF. The whole variable domain, filled in from reference TRBV7-7 and TRBJ2-1, reads GAGVSQSPRYKVTKRGQDVTLRCDPISSHATLYWYQQALGQGPEFLTYFNYEAQPDKSGLPSDRFSAERPEGSISTLTIQRTEQRDSAMYRCASSPGLGAYNEQFFGPGTRLTVL.

This clone has at least ten counts. From the germline J gene comes the end of the CDR3, since the read stops 3 residues before it. The chain combines TRBV5-5 with TRBJ2-7; 9 bases match TRBD2. The germline gives CDR1 SGHKS, CDR2 YYEKEE (reference sequence). The CDR3 is 15 amino acids. V lost 0 bases, J lost 2 bases, and 3 bases stayed unmatched. The chain's CDR3 is CASSLVPSGAYEQYF. The sequenced part of the CDR3 DNA is TGTGCCAGCAGCTTGGTGCCTAGCGGGGCCTACGAG.

This clone was observed many times. Read sequence stops 3 residues before the CDR3 end, and the germline J gene provides the missing end. The chain uses TRBV11-3 and TRBJ2-4; TRBD2 matches 7 bases. CDR1 is SGHNT, CDR2 YENEEA, per germline. The CDR3 has 15 residues. V lost 1 base, J lost 8 bases, and 8 bases stayed unmatched. The CDR3 sequence is CASSLGGGTGDIQYF. The CDR3 bases that were read are TGTGCCAGCAGCTTAGGGGGGGGGACCGGTGACATT.

The sample holds many counts of this clone. The sequenced fragment ends 3 residues before the CDR3 boundary, so the rest is inferred from the germline J gene. The chain links TRBV3-1 (or the pseudogene TRBV3-2) to TRBJ1-5; D is undetermined. Trimming removed 1 base from V and 6 bases from J, with 13 bases in between. CDR1 and CDR2 from the germline V gene are LGHDT and YNNKEL (reference sequence). This CDR3 comprises 15 residues. The sequenced part of the CDR3 DNA is TGTGCCAGCAGCCAAGGCCGAGGAGGCGGTCAGCCC. This translates into CASSQGRGGGQP. From start to end, the CDR3 is CASSQGRGGGQPQHF.